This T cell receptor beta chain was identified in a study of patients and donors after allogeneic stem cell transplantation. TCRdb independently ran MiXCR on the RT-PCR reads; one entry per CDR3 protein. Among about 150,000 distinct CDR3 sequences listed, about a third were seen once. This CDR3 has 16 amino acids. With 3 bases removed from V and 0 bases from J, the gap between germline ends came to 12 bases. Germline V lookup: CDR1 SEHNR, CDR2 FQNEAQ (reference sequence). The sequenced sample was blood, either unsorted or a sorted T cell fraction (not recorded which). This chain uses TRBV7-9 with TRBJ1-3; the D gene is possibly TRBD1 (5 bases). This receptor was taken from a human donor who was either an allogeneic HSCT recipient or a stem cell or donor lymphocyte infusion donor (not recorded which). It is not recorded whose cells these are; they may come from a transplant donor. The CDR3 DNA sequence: TGTGCCAGCAGCTTGGGACCGGACCTCTCTGGAAACACCATATATTTT. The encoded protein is CASSLGPDLSGNTIYF.